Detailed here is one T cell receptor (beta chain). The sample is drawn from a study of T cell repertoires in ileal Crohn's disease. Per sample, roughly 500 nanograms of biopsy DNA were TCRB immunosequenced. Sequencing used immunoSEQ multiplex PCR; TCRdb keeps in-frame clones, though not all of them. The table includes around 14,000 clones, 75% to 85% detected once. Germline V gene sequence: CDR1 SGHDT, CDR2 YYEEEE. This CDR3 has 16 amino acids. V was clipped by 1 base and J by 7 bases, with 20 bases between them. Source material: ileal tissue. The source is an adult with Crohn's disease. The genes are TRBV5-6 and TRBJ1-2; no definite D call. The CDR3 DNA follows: TGTGCCAGCAGCTTGTACAGTCTCGGGGTAGTAGGTGGCTACACCTTC. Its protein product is CASSLYSLGVVGGYTF.